This T cell receptor (beta chain) was sequenced in a study of immune heterogeneity within non-small cell lung tumors. Study-wide results and limits: A significant, moderate positive correlation (R around 0.34) linked local T-cell clonality and tumor mutational burden.

The CDR3 runs to 16 residues. V shed 4 bases and J shed 5 bases, with 20 bases lying between them. Germline assignment: CDR1 MNHNS and CDR2 SASEGT. Multiplex PCR was performed with 32 V and 13 J primers, and it amplified TCR beta CDR3. TCRdb itself ran the multiplex PCR reads through MiXCR, one entry per CDR3 protein. The table lists around 3,500 distinct CDR3 sequences, 25% to 30% of them singletons. Judged by abundance, this clonotype is medium-sized. Its antigen is still unknown. Template material comprised bulk tumor genomic DNA at 450 to 650 ng per sample. Far-apart biopsies, several per primary tumor, were taken during surgery. These patients got curative surgery after being newly diagnosed with untreated non-small cell lung cancer.

Sequencing was carried out using lung tumor tissue. The source of this sequence is a man aged 60 to 75 with non-small cell lung cancer. The rearrangement joins TRBV6-1 to TRBJ1-2; maybe TRBD1 (6 bases). CDR3 residues: CASSGPGHPPWYGYTF. In DNA form, the CDR3 reads TGTGCCAGCAGTGGCCCGGGACACCCTCCCTGGTATGGCTACACCTTC.